One sample yielded the 18 T cell receptor beta chains listed below, sequenced in a study of beta chain features in type 1 diabetes (dated by TCRdb to between 2018 and 2020). Library preparation employed the immunoSEQ multiplex PCR assay. The High Capacity cDNA Reverse Transcription Kit was used to reverse transcribe all of the isolated RNA, meaning that expressed TCRB transcripts were what got sequenced. TCRdb took over this immuneACCESS table, retaining in-frame rearrangements with V and J assigned. Such tables are incomplete; in checked studies, under half of the missing clones stem from an unresolved V gene, and the remainder is unexplained. The sample table contains under 900,000 clones; only one count was recorded for roughly a sixth of them. The ten largest clones add up to 0.02% to 0.025% of the sample. The sequencing input was naive CD4+ T cells from blood. In light of the paper, this sample's cell subset or site label describes: true naive CD4+ T cells. These receptors were collected from a woman aged 18-30 years in good health.

This chain links TRBV4-2 with TRBJ2-6; no definite D call. CDR1 is LGHNA, CDR2 YNFKEQ, per germline. The CDR3 is 15 amino acids. Trimming removed 0 bases from V and 2 bases from J, with 5 bases in between. CDR3 nucleotide sequence: TGTGCCAGCAGCCAAGATGCTGCTGGGGCCAACGTCCTGACTTTC. It encodes CASSQDAAGANVLTF.

The chain joins TRBV15 to TRBJ1-4, with D hard to call. The ends were cut back, 1 base at V and 8 bases at J, with 17 bases in the middle. Germline V gene lookup returns CDR1 LNHNV and CDR2 YYDKDF (reference sequence). The CDR3 has 16 amino acids. CDR3 in DNA: TGTGCCACCAGCAGAGCGGACCTCCCACGGGGAGAAAAACTGTTTTTT. Translation gives CATSRADLPRGEKLFF. Together with reference TRBV15 and TRBJ1-4, the CDR3 gives the full variable domain: DAMVIQNPRYQVTQFGKPVTLSCSQTLNHNVMYWYQQKSSQAPKLLFHYYDKDFNNEADTPDNFQSRRPNTSFCFLDIRSPGLGDTAMYLCATSRADLPRGEKLFFGSGTQLSVL.

The chain couples TRBV5-1 to TRBJ2-3, with 13 bases aligning to TRBD2. The germline V gene has CDR1 SGHRS and CDR2 YFSETQ. With 3 bases clipped from V and 6 bases from J, the junction kept 13 bases outside the gene matches. The CDR3 is 18 residues long. CDR3 nucleotide sequence: TGCGCCAGCAGCTACTCGGGACTAGCGGGGAGCCTCGTGGATACGCAGTATTTT. Translated: CASSYSGLAGSLVDTQYF.

This sequence joins TRBV5-4 and TRBJ1-1; 11 positions match TRBD1. This CDR3 is built from 16 residues. CDR1 and CDR2 (germline): SGHNT, YYREEE (reference sequence). Trimming took 4 bases from V and 5 from J; bases not matched to a gene: 10. The CDR3 region is CASSQLGQGARTEAFF. DNA for the CDR3: TGTGCCAGCAGCCAACTCGGACAGGGGGCGAGGACTGAAGCTTTCTTT.

This chain connects TRBV23-1 to TRBJ2-1, with 10 bases matching TRBD2. Being an ORF, TRBV23-1 has a function that is uncertain. CDR3 length equals 14 residues. The V gene end was trimmed by 8 bases and the J gene end by 3 bases; junction bases not matched to a gene: 4. Written as DNA, the CDR3 is TGCGCCAGCGAGCGGGAGGGCGACTACAATGAGCAGTTCTTC. This gives the protein CASEREGDYNEQFF.

V and J are TRBV7-8 and TRBJ2-7; tentatively, D is TRBD1 (6 bases). V lost 6 bases and J 0 bases, leaving 15 bases between the germline ends. The length of the CDR3 is 15 residues. Germline loops: CDR1 SGHVS, CDR2 FQNEAQ. The CDR3 here is CASRVVSRGSYEQYF. The DNA for the CDR3 is TGTGCCAGCAGAGTGGTGTCCAGGGGCTCCTACGAGCAGTACTTC. The full variable domain, its missing parts supplied by reference TRBV7-8 and TRBJ2-7, is GAGVSQSPRYKVAKRGQDVALRCDPISGHVSLFWYQQALGQGPEFLTYFQNEAQLDKSGLPSDRFFAERPEGSVSTLKIQRTQQEDSAVYLCASRVVSRGSYEQYFGPGTRLTVT.

A few counts support this clone. The V gene is TRBV9, the J gene TRBJ2-1; 8 bases line up with TRBD2. This CDR3 is built from 15 residues. Looked up from germline, CDR1 is SGDLS and CDR2 is YYNGEE. V trimming: 4 bases; J trimming: 4 bases; junction bases outside the gene matches: 7. This CDR3 is CASSFTSGHYNEQFF. The CDR3 DNA follows: TGTGCCAGCAGCTTCACTAGCGGCCATTACAATGAGCAGTTCTTC.

This chain joins TRBV10-3 and TRBJ2-7; a possible D gene is TRBD2 (5 bases). The CDR3 has 14 amino acids. Germline V lookup: CDR1 ENHRY, CDR2 SYGVKD. Trimming removed 2 bases at V and 0 bases at J, with 8 bases between. CDR3 nucleotide sequence: TGTGCCATCAGTGAGGAGGGCAACTCCTACGAGCAGTACTTC. This translates into CAISEEGNSYEQYF.

V and J are TRBV2 and TRBJ2-2, with D perhaps matching TRBD2 (5 bases). The CDR3 runs 13 residues. Germline V lookup: CDR1 SNHLY, CDR2 FYNNEI. V gave up 5 bases and J gave up 9 bases, with 13 bases separating them. The CDR3 coding sequence is TGTGCCAGCAGTCCACGGGCCGGGAGGGAGCTGTTTTTT. Protein product: CASSPRAGRELFF.

The chain recombines TRBV7-9 with TRBJ2-1; a weak D match, TRBD1 (5 bases). The germline CDR1 and CDR2 sequences are SEHNR and FQNEAQ (reference sequence). The V gene lost 5 bases and the J gene lost 5 bases, with 13 bases spanning the gap. This CDR3 region has 14 residues. CDR3 amino acids: CASSPLSDNNEQFF. The DNA for the CDR3 is TGTGCCAGCAGCCCGCTCTCGGACAACAATGAGCAGTTCTTC.

This sequence joins TRBV28 and TRBJ2-2; the D is unclear. Trimming shortened V by 4 bases and J by 3 bases, and 12 bases separated the two germline ends. CDR3 length equals 15 residues. In germline, CDR1 is MDHEN, CDR2 SYDVKM. The CDR3 nucleotides read TGTGCCAGCAGTTCCGAGGTGGTGTACACCGGGGAGCTGTTTTTT. Translating gives CASSSEVVYTGELFF.

The J gene is TRBJ2-5, the V gene TRBV28, with 11 bases lining up with TRBD1. The DNA end is a closer match to TRBJ2-7, so the J assignment may be wrong. Germline CDR1 reads MDHEN; CDR2 reads SYDVKM. The CDR3 is 13 residues long. CDR3 coding DNA: TGTGCCAGCAGAGGACAGGGGGCATTCGAGCAGTACTTC. Its protein is CASRGQGAFEQYF.

This rearrangement joins TRBV10-1 to TRBJ2-6; D is tentatively TRBD1 or TRBD2 (6 bases each). Germline V CDR1 and CDR2: WNHNN, SYGVQD (reference sequence). The CDR3 length is 15 residues. V dropped 3 bases and J dropped 2 bases, with 8 bases sitting between them. CDR3 residues: CASSDGGPGANVLTF. CDR3 in DNA: TGCGCCAGCAGTGATGGGGGGCCTGGGGCCAACGTCCTGACTTTC.

V is TRBV29-1 and J is TRBJ1-2; D gene uncertain. V lost 3 bases to trimming and J lost 6 bases, with 14 bases between them. CDR3 length: 13 residues. Germline V CDR1 and CDR2: SQVTM, ANQGSEA. The CDR3 region is CSVDRPLGDGYTF. In DNA, the CDR3 is TGCAGCGTTGACAGGCCCCTTGGGGATGGCTACACCTTC.

The gene calls are TRBV19 and TRBJ1-2, with D perhaps matching TRBD1 (5 bases). The CDR3 spans 16 residues. In germline, CDR1 is LNHDA, CDR2 SQIVND (reference sequence). V shed 5 bases and J shed 7 bases, with 23 bases lying between them. CDR3 amino acids: CASSPTGTSRTFGYTF. Here the CDR3 DNA reads TGTGCCAGTAGTCCCACCGGGACCTCTCGAACCTTTGGCTACACCTTC.

The V call is TRBV18, the J call TRBJ2-5, with a tentative D call TRBD2 (7 bases). The CDR3 is 15 residues long. CDR1 is KGHSH, CDR2 LQKENI, per germline. The germline V and J ends were trimmed by 5 bases and 4 bases, with 17 bases remaining between them. CDR3 amino acids: CASSRLAGGGETQYF. The CDR3 DNA follows: TGTGCCAGCTCAAGACTAGCCGGAGGGGGAGAGACCCAGTACTTC.

This clone was detected a few times. This chain connects TRBV7-8 to TRBJ2-5; TRBD2 matches at 8 bases. J lost 6 bases, V lost 5 bases, and 5 bases had no gene match. Germline lookup yields CDR1 SGHVS and CDR2 FQNEAQ. The CDR3 consists of 13 residues. The CDR3 DNA is TGTGCCAGCAGCATTAGCGGGAAACAGACCCAGTACTTC. Translated, it gives CASSISGKQTQYF.

This clone came up a few times. The chain recombines TRBV7-2 with TRBJ2-1; maybe TRBD1 (6 bases). V was clipped by 1 base and J by 6 bases, with 16 bases between them. This CDR3 has 16 amino acids. Germline V gene lookup returns CDR1 SGHTA and CDR2 FQGNSA. CDR3 region: CASSLGGLIEINEQFF. The CDR3 DNA sequence: TGTGCCAGCAGCTTAGGGGGGCTAATCGAAATCAATGAGCAGTTCTTC. The full variable domain, rest sourced from reference TRBV7-2 and TRBJ2-1, is GAGVSQSPSNKVTEKGKDVELRCDPISGHTALYWYRQSLGQGLEFLIYFQGNSAPDKSGLPSDRFSAERTGGSVSTLTIQRTQQEDSAVYLCASSLGGLIEINEQFFGPGTRLTVL.